A selection of T cell receptor beta chains follows, all from one sample in a study of OX40 agonist ivuxolimab in advanced cancers. Sequenced by immunoSEQ multiplex PCR; TCRdb stores in-frame clones only, minus some. The table records 60,000 to 80,000 clones, 86% of them present only once. Sequencing was performed on CD4+ or CD8+ T cells sorted from blood, taken in a trial of the OX40 agonist ivuxolimab. These receptors were obtained from an adult with an advanced solid tumor such as melanoma, head and neck, liver or kidney cancer. Both conserved end residues are part of each CDR3. The order of the fields is clone size, J gene, V gene, D gene, CDR3 DNA, CDR3 protein. A D gene is named only where the DNA matches it firmly. Some rows mark clone size as missing; the rest say once, few, many or name a class of expanded clone.

abundance: -
j_gene: TRBJ2-7
v_gene: TRBV18
d_gene: -
CDR3nt: TGTGCCAGCTCACCACCGACACAAAACGAGCAGTACTTC
CDR3aa: CASSPPTQNEQYF

abundance: -
j_gene: TRBJ2-3
v_gene: TRBV27
d_gene: -
CDR3nt: TGTGCCAGCAGTAGGATAGGCCGACAGACGCCCACAGATACGCAGTATTTT
CDR3aa: CASSRIGRQTPTDTQYF

abundance: -
j_gene: TRBJ1-4
v_gene: TRBV5-6
d_gene: -
CDR3nt: TGTGCCAGCAGTAGAGGCTACAATGAAAAACTGTTTTTT
CDR3aa: CASSRGYNEKLFF

abundance: -
j_gene: TRBJ1-6
v_gene: TRBV2
d_gene: -
CDR3nt: TGTGCCAGCAGTGCACAGGTCTGGGCGCAGAATTCACCCCTCCACTTT
CDR3aa: CASSAQVWAQNSPLHF

abundance: -
j_gene: TRBJ1-4
v_gene: TRBV18
d_gene: -
CDR3nt: TGTGCCAGCTCACCCATACAGCCTTCTTCTAATGAAAAACTGTTTTTT
CDR3aa: CASSPIQPSSNEKLFF

abundance: -
j_gene: TRBJ2-3
v_gene: TRBV11-1
d_gene: -
CDR3nt: TGTGCCAGCAGCTTCGGGGGGCATCGCACAGATACGCAGTATTTT
CDR3aa: CASSFGGHRTDTQYF

abundance: once
j_gene: TRBJ2-7
v_gene: TRBV7-2
d_gene: -
CDR3nt: TGTGCCAGCAGCCAGTTCTACGAGCAGTACTTC
CDR3aa: CASSQFYEQYF

abundance: -
j_gene: TRBJ1-3
v_gene: TRBV7-8
d_gene: TRBD1
CDR3nt: TGTGCCAGCAGCTTAGCGAACAGGGGAGCAGGAAACACCATATATTTT
CDR3aa: CASSLANRGAGNTIYF

abundance: -
j_gene: TRBJ2-5
v_gene: TRBV4-3
d_gene: TRBD2
CDR3nt: TGCGCCAGCAGCCAAGATACGTACGGGGGGGGACAAGAGACCCAGTACTTC
CDR3aa: CASSQDTYGGGQETQYF

abundance: -
j_gene: TRBJ2-7
v_gene: TRBV30
d_gene: -
CDR3nt: TGTGCCTGGAGAAAGGCAAGTTCGGGCGAGCAGTACTTC
CDR3aa: CAWRKASSGEQYF

abundance: -
j_gene: TRBJ1-2
v_gene: TRBV7-3
d_gene: -
CDR3nt: TGTGCCAGCAGCTTGGGCCCTCCGGATGGCTACACCTTC
CDR3aa: CASSLGPPDGYTF

abundance: -
j_gene: TRBJ2-7
v_gene: TRBV7-2
d_gene: -
CDR3nt: TGTGCCAGCAGCTTAGTCGTGGGAGGCGCGGGAGAGCAGTACTTC
CDR3aa: CASSLVVGGAGEQYF

abundance: -
j_gene: TRBJ1-4
v_gene: TRBV4-2
d_gene: TRBD1
CDR3nt: TGTGCCAGCAGCCAAGATAGGGGACAGGGTGCAACTAATGAAAAACTGTTTTTT
CDR3aa: CASSQDRGQGATNEKLFF

abundance: -
j_gene: TRBJ2-2
v_gene: TRBV7-3
d_gene: -
CDR3nt: TGTGCCAGCAGCTCCTCGAACACCGGGGAGCTGTTTTTT
CDR3aa: CASSSSNTGELFF

abundance: -
j_gene: TRBJ1-1
v_gene: TRBV6-6
d_gene: -
CDR3nt: TGTGCCAGCAGGGTGAACACTGAAGCTTTCTTT
CDR3aa: CASRVNTEAFF

abundance: -
j_gene: TRBJ2-7
v_gene: TRBV6-1
d_gene: -
CDR3nt: TGTGCCAGCATCCCGGACAGAAGAAACGGCGAGCAGTACTTC
CDR3aa: CASIPDRRNGEQYF

abundance: -
j_gene: TRBJ2-3
v_gene: TRBV4-3
d_gene: -
CDR3nt: TGCGCCAGCAGCCAAGGATCGGTGGGGGCCTCGGACCAGAGGTGGGATACGCAGTATTTT
CDR3aa: CASSQGSVGASDQRWDTQYF

abundance: -
j_gene: TRBJ1-2
v_gene: TRBV7-6
d_gene: -
CDR3nt: TGTGCCAGCAGCTTAGACGGCTCGGGGGTGCAGGGCTATGGCTACACCTTC
CDR3aa: CASSLDGSGVQGYGYTF

abundance: once
j_gene: TRBJ2-3
v_gene: TRBV5-4
d_gene: -
CDR3nt: TGTGCCAGCAGCCCACAGGTTGGGGGCACAGATACGCAGTATTTT
CDR3aa: CASSPQVGGTDTQYF

abundance: -
j_gene: TRBJ2-2
v_gene: TRBV10-3
d_gene: -
CDR3nt: TGTGCCATCAGTGACGGCCAGGCAGGGTACGCCGGGGAGCTGTTTTTT
CDR3aa: CAISDGQAGYAGELFF

abundance: -
j_gene: TRBJ2-7
v_gene: TRBV5-1
d_gene: -
CDR3nt: TGCGCCAGCAGCACGGAGTCCTACGAGCAGTACTTC
CDR3aa: CASSTESYEQYF

abundance: -
j_gene: TRBJ2-1
v_gene: TRBV6-1
d_gene: -
CDR3nt: TGTGCCAGCAGGGGTAACAATGAGCAGTTCTTC
CDR3aa: CASRGNNEQFF

abundance: -
j_gene: TRBJ2-7
v_gene: TRBV5-4
d_gene: TRBD2
CDR3nt: TGTGCCAGCAGCTCCTTGGTCGGGGGGTTGACCTACGAGCAGTACTTC
CDR3aa: CASSSLVGGLTYEQYF

abundance: few
j_gene: TRBJ2-3
v_gene: TRBV29-1
d_gene: -
CDR3nt: TGCAGCGTTGAAAGGGCTCCCCAGGATACGCAGTATTTT
CDR3aa: CSVERAPQDTQYF

abundance: -
j_gene: TRBJ2-1
v_gene: TRBV18
d_gene: -
CDR3nt: TGTGCCAGCTCCCGTCCGAGGGGACCTGCGAGGAATGAGCAGTTCTTC
CDR3aa: CASSRPRGPARNEQFF

abundance: -
j_gene: TRBJ2-7
v_gene: TRBV5-1
d_gene: -
CDR3nt: TGCGCCAGCAGCCTGACCCACGAGCAGTACTTC
CDR3aa: CASSLTHEQYF

abundance: -
j_gene: TRBJ2-2
v_gene: TRBV5-1
d_gene: -
CDR3nt: TGCGCCAGCAGCTACTCCATTGGGGAGCTGTTTTTT
CDR3aa: CASSYSIGELFF

abundance: -
j_gene: TRBJ1-2
v_gene: TRBV19
d_gene: -
CDR3nt: TGTGCCAGTAATCCCCAGGGAGGTGGCTACACCTTC
CDR3aa: CASNPQGGGYTF

abundance: -
j_gene: TRBJ2-5
v_gene: TRBV5-1
d_gene: TRBD1
CDR3nt: TGCGCCAGCAGCCGGAGGACAGGGGGCGAAGAGACCCAGTACTTC
CDR3aa: CASSRRTGGEETQYF

abundance: few
j_gene: TRBJ1-5
v_gene: TRBV2
d_gene: -
CDR3nt: TGTGCCAGCAGTGAATCCGGGGAGCCCCAGCATTTT
CDR3aa: CASSESGEPQHF

abundance: -
j_gene: TRBJ2-3
v_gene: TRBV4-1
d_gene: -
CDR3nt: TGCGCCAGCAGAGAGGGCGGCCTCAGTGCAGATACGCAGTATTTT
CDR3aa: CASREGGLSADTQYF

abundance: -
j_gene: TRBJ2-5
v_gene: TRBV2
d_gene: -
CDR3nt: TGTGCCAGCCGGGAGCAAGAGACCCAGTACTTC
CDR3aa: CASREQETQYF

abundance: few
j_gene: TRBJ2-7
v_gene: TRBV14
d_gene: -
CDR3nt: TGTGCCAGCGGGGGACTCCTCTACGAGCAGTACTTC
CDR3aa: CASGGLLYEQYF

abundance: -
j_gene: TRBJ2-5
v_gene: TRBV29-1
d_gene: -
CDR3nt: TGCAGCGTTGTAGGGGAAGAGACCCAGTACTTC
CDR3aa: CSVVGEETQYF

abundance: -
j_gene: TRBJ2-2
v_gene: TRBV7-9
d_gene: -
CDR3nt: TGTGCCAGCAGACAGGGACCGGGGGAGGAGCTGTTTTTT
CDR3aa: CASRQGPGEELFF

abundance: once
j_gene: TRBJ2-5
v_gene: TRBV9
d_gene: -
CDR3nt: TGTGCCAGCAGCGTAGCAGGGAACGCAGAGACCCAGTACTTC
CDR3aa: CASSVAGNAETQYF